This TCR beta chain derives from a study of tumor-infiltrating lymphocytes in oesophageal squamous cell carcinoma. Of note for this clonotype: Mismatch with germline at one junction end may stem from a read error.

MiXCR, applied by TCRdb to the reads, yields one record per CDR3 protein. Of roughly 11,000 distinct CDR3 sequences detected, 58% appear once; the ten largest clones hold roughly 55%. The CDR3 is made up of 15 amino acids. CDR1 SGHVS and CDR2 FNYEAQ come from the germline V gene. The source is a female donor with esophageal squamous cell carcinoma. Sequenced sample: blood. The gene calls are TRBV7-6 and TRBJ2-3; possibly TRBD1 or TRBD2 for D (6 bases each). The J call may not be correct, given that the DNA end is closer to TRBJ2-7. CDR3 sequence: CASSLAAGDSYEQYF. The DNA for the CDR3 is TGTGCTAGCAGCTTAGCGGCAGGGGACTCCTACGAGCAGTACTTC.